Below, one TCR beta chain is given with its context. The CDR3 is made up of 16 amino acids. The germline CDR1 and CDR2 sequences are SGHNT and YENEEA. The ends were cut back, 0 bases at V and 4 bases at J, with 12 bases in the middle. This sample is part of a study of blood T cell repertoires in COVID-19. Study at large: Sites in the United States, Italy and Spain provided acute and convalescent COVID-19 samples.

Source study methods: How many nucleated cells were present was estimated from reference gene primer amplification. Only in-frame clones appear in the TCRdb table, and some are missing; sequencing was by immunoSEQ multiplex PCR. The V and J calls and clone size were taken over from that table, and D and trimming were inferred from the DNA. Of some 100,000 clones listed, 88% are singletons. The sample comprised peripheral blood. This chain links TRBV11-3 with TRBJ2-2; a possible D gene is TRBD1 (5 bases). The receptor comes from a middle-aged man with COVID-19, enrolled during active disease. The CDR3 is CASSLDLGDTTGELFF. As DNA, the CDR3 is TGTGCCAGCAGCTTAGATCTAGGGGATACCACCGGGGAGCTGTTTTTT.